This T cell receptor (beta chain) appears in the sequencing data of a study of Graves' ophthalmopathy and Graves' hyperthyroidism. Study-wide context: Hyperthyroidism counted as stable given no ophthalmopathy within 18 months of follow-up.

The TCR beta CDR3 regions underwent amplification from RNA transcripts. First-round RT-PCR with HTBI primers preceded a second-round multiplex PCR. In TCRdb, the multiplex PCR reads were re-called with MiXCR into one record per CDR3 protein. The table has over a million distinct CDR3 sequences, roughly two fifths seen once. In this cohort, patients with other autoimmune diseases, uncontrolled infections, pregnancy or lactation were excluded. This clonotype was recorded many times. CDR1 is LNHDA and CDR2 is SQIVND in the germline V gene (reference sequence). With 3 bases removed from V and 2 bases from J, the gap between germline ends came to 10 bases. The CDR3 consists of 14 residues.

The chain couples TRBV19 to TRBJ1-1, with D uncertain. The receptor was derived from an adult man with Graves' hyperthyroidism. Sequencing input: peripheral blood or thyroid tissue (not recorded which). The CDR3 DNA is TGTGCCAGTAGTATCTCGGGCCGCAACACTGAAGCTTTCTTT. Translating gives CASSISGRNTEAFF. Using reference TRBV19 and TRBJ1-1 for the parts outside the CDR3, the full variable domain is DGGITQSPKYLFRKEGQNVTLSCEQNLNHDAMYWYRQDPGQGLRLIYYSQIVNDFQKGDIAEGYSVSREKKESFPLTVTSAQKNPTAFYLCASSISGRNTEAFFGQGTRLTVV.